This T cell receptor (beta chain) was sequenced during a study of blood T cell repertoires in COVID-19. Sequencing used immunoSEQ multiplex PCR; TCRdb keeps in-frame clones, though not all of them. The sample records approximately 110,000 clones, approximately 89% being singletons. The CDR3 consists of 14 residues. V was cut by 4 bases and J by 0 bases, with 9 bases left in between. Germline assignment: CDR1 LGHDT and CDR2 YNNKEL (reference sequence). The V gene is TRBV3-1 (or the pseudogene TRBV3-2), the J gene TRBJ1-2; TRBD1 is a possible D gene (6 bases). Sequencing input: peripheral blood. This clonotype was obtained from a woman aged 80 or older with COVID-19, enrolled during active disease. Written as DNA, the CDR3 is TGTGCCAGCAGCCCACAGGGAGCTAACTATGGCTACACCTTC. Protein product: CASSPQGANYGYTF.